Following are 17 T cell receptor beta chains from one sample sequenced in a study of T cells in Graves' hyperthyroidism and ophthalmopathy. Using RNA transcripts as the source, TCR beta CDR3 regions were amplified. The study used the HTBI primer set for a first-round RT-PCR of the TCR CDR3. One entry per CDR3 protein results from TCRdb running MiXCR on the multiplex PCR reads. The sample carries about 250,000 distinct CDR3 sequences, approximately 20% recorded once. The sample was blood. The receptors originated from a man aged 25 to 40 with Graves' ophthalmopathy.

This clonotype was observed a few times. CDR3 nucleotides: TGCAGTGCTAGAGATAGGGTGTCCTACAATGAGCAGTTCTTC. Its protein is CSARDRVSYNEQFF. V gene TRBV20-1 combines with J gene TRBJ2-1; D remains ambiguous. CDR3 length: 14 residues. The germline V gene encodes CDR1 DFQATT and CDR2 SNEGSKA (reference sequence). The V gene lost 0 bases and the J gene lost 1 base, with 7 bases spanning the gap.

This chain joins TRBV27 and TRBJ1-2; D not certain. There are 14 residues in the CDR3. The V and J ends lost 2 bases and 2 bases respectively, with 9 bases between them. CDR1 and CDR2 (germline): MNHEY, SMNVEV (reference sequence). The CDR3, as DNA: TGTGCCAGCAGTTTAGGGCCGCCAAACTATGGCTACACCTTC. Protein sequence: CASSLGPPNYGYTF.

Note on this clonotype: A clone one base away is much larger, so this may be a read error. The rearrangement joins TRBV11-1 to TRBJ2-7; 11 bases align to TRBD2. The ends lost 5 bases at V and 6 bases at J; junction bases unmatched: 9. From germline, CDR1 is SGHAT and CDR2 FQDESV (reference sequence). The CDR3 totals 15 residues. The CDR3 DNA sequence: TGTGCCAGCAGCAGAACTAGCGGGAGTGTAAGCGAGCAGTACTTC. Encoded protein: CASSRTSGSVSEQYF. Combining the CDR3 with reference TRBV11-1 and TRBJ2-7 gives the whole variable domain EAEVAQSPRYKITEKSQAVAFWCDPISGHATLYWYRQILGQGPELLVQFQDESVVDDSQLPKDRFSAERLKGVDSTLKIQPAELGDSAMYLCASSRTSGSVSEQYFGPGTRLTVT.

In its sample, this clonotype was seen many times. This sequence joins TRBV28 and TRBJ2-5; 11 bases align to TRBD1. In germline, CDR1 is MDHEN, CDR2 SYDVKM. This CDR3 has 16 amino acids. V dropped 7 bases and J dropped 4; count of bases not matched to a gene: 11. This CDR3 reads CASTYAGTGGPETQYF. For the CDR3, the DNA is TGTGCCAGCACCTATGCCGGGACAGGGGGGCCAGAGACCCAGTACTTC. The variable domain in full, with the rest retrieved from reference TRBV28 and TRBJ2-5, is DVKVTQSSRYLVKRTGEKVFLECVQDMDHENMFWYRQDPGLGLRLIYFSYDVKMKEKGDIPEGYSVSREKKERFSLILESASTNQTSMYLCASTYAGTGGPETQYFGPGTRLLVL.

V usage is TRBV3-1 and J usage is TRBJ2-1, with D possibly matching TRBD2 (6 bases). CDR1 and CDR2 from the germline V gene are LGHDT and YNNKEL (reference sequence). The germline V and J ends were trimmed by 1 base and 7 bases, with 11 bases remaining between them. This CDR3 is built from 14 residues. CDR3 in amino acids: CASSQGRGWNEQFF. In DNA, the CDR3 is TGTGCCAGCAGCCAAGGGCGGGGATGGAATGAGCAGTTCTTC.

This clonotype was detected many times. The V call is TRBV3-1, the J call TRBJ1-2; 7 nucleotides match TRBD1. J was trimmed by 6 bases and V by 4 bases; bases with no gene match: 5. The CDR3 consists of 13 residues. Per germline, CDR1 LGHDT and CDR2 YNNKEL (reference sequence). CDR3 loop: CASSPWTGHGYTF. As DNA, the CDR3 is TGTGCCAGCAGCCCCTGGACAGGCCATGGCTACACCTTC.

This sequence joins TRBV9 and TRBJ2-3; D call uncertain. The ends were cut back, 4 bases at V and 2 bases at J, with 14 bases in the middle. Germline V gives CDR1 SGDLS, CDR2 YYNGEE. The CDR3 length is 15 residues. The chain's CDR3 is CASSSTSLATDTQYF. The DNA for the CDR3 is TGTGCCAGCAGCTCGACTTCCCTCGCCACAGATACGCAGTATTTT. Supplemented by reference TRBV9 and TRBJ2-3, the full variable domain reads DSGVTQTPKHLITATGQRVTLRCSPRSGDLSVYWYQQSLDQGLQFLIQYYNGEERAKGNILERFSAQQFPDLHSELNLSSLELGDSALYFCASSSTSLATDTQYFGPGTRLTVL.

This clonotype was counted only a few times. The chain combines TRBV27 with TRBJ2-1; 9 bases fit TRBD2. CDR1 is MNHEY, CDR2 SMNVEV, per germline (reference sequence). V gave up 6 bases and J gave up 5 bases; unmatched junction bases: 11. The CDR3 is 16 residues long. This chain's CDR3 is CASSHGMGGRDNEQFF. CDR3 nucleotides: TGTGCCAGCAGCCACGGCATGGGCGGGAGGGACAATGAGCAGTTCTTC.

This clonotype has ten or more counts. The rearrangement uses TRBV30 and TRBJ1-1; the D is unclear. The V end lost 2 bases, the J end lost 5 bases, and 15 bases lay between the germline ends. The CDR3 contains 14 residues. In germline, CDR1 is GTSNPN, CDR2 SVGIG (reference sequence). The CDR3 coding sequence is TGTGCCTGGAGTTTTGCAGGAGGTATTACTGAAGCTTTCTTT. This gives the protein CAWSFAGGITEAFF.

In this sample, this clonotype turned up many times. J is TRBJ2-5 and V is TRBV30, with D unclear. The CDR3 consists of 12 residues. Germline CDR1 and CDR2: GTSNPN and SVGIG (reference sequence). V lost 0 bases and J 5 bases, leaving 7 bases between the germline ends. In nucleotides, the CDR3 is TGTGCCTGGAGTGTCGTTCCGGAGACCCAGTACTTC. It specifies CAWSVVPETQYF.

This clonotype was counted at least ten times. CDR3 sequence reads: CASKTSGIYNEQFF. CDR3 bases: TGTGCCAGCAAGACTAGCGGAATATACAATGAGCAGTTCTTC. The J gene is TRBJ2-1, the V gene TRBV6-1, with 9 positions matching TRBD2. The CDR3 consists of 14 residues. Germline CDR1 reads MNHNS; CDR2 reads SASEGT. Trimming at V came to 7 bases and at J to 4 bases, leaving 5 bases not matched to a gene.

On this clonotype itself: A much larger clone lies one base from this, so it may be a read error. This chain uses TRBV11-2 with TRBJ2-2; 7 positions agree with TRBD1. The CDR3 sequence is 16 residues long. Trimming at V came to 5 bases and at J to 4 bases, leaving 10 bases not matched to a gene. Germline values: CDR1 SGHAT, CDR2 FQNNGV. The CDR3 reads CASSRWTGLSTGELFF. The CDR3 DNA is TGTGCCAGCAGCCGATGGACAGGACTGAGCACCGGGGAGCTGTTTTTT.

V usage is TRBV19 and J usage is TRBJ1-4; 7 bases agree with TRBD1. J gave up 5 bases and V 3 bases, and 6 bases lay outside the gene matches. This CDR3 comprises 15 residues. Germline V gene sequence: CDR1 LNHDA, CDR2 SQIVND (reference sequence). The CDR3 sequence is CASSISGQRNEKLFF. CDR3 bases: TGTGCCAGTAGTATCTCGGGACAGAGAAATGAAAAACTGTTTTTT.

J is TRBJ1-4 and V is TRBV5-6; 7 bases fit TRBD1. Germline-derived CDR1 and CDR2 are SGHDT and YYEEEE. The CDR3 has 14 amino acids. With 5 bases clipped from V and 7 bases from J, the junction kept 8 bases outside the gene matches. CDR3 DNA sequence: TGTGCCAGCAGTCCCCAGACAGGGAGTGAAAAACTGTTTTTT. Encoded protein: CASSPQTGSEKLFF.

The chain uses TRBV4-2 and TRBJ2-7; D perhaps matches TRBD1 (6 bases). Germline V gives CDR1 LGHNA, CDR2 YNFKEQ. The CDR3 is made up of 14 amino acids. Trimming took off 4 bases at V and 1 base at J, with 11 bases between the two ends. The CDR3, as DNA: TGTGCCAGCAGCCCGATTGACAGGTCCTACGAGCAGTACTTC. Its protein product is CASSPIDRSYEQYF.

The chain combines TRBV15 with TRBJ1-1; unclear D gene. The V end was cut by 0 bases, the J end by 5 bases, with 10 bases between. The germline V gene encodes CDR1 LNHNV and CDR2 YYDKDF (reference sequence). The CDR3 contains 14 residues. CDR3 sequence (DNA): TGTGCCACCAGCAGAGATCGACTCCTTACTGAAGCTTTCTTT. Its translation is CATSRDRLLTEAFF.

This chain's CDR3 is CASSPGSAGELFF. CDR3 DNA: TGTGCCAGCTCACCGGGGAGCGCCGGGGAGCTGTTTTTT. The chain has TRBV18 and TRBJ2-2; tentatively, D is TRBD2 (5 bases). Germline lookup yields CDR1 KGHSH and CDR2 LQKENI. The CDR3 is 13 residues long. V dropped 3 bases and J dropped 6 bases, with 8 bases sitting between them.